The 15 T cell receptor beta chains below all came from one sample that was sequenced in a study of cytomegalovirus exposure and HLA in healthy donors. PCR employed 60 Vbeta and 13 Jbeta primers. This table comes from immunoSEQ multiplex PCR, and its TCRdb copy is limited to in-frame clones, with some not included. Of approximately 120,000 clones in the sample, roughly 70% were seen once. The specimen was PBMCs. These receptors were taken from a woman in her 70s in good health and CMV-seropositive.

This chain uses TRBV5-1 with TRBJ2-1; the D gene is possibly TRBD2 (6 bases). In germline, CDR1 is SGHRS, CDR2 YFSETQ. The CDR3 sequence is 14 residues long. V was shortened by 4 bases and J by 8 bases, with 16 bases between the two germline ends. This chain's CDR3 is CASSPGTPWDEQFF. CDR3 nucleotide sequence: TGCGCCAGCAGCCCGGGGACTCCTTGGGATGAGCAGTTCTTC.

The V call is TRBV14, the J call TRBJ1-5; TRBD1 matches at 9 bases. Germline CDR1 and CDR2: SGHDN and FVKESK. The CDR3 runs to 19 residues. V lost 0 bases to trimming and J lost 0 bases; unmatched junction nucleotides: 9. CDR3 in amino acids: CASSQEEGQGLYSNQPQHF. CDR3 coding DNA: TGTGCCAGCAGCCAAGAGGAGGGACAGGGACTCTATAGCAATCAGCCCCAGCATTTT.

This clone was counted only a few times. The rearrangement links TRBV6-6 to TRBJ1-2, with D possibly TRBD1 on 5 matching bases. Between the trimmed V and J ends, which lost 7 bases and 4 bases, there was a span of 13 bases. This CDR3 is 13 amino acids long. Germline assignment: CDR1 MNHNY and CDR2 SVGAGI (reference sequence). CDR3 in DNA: TGTGCCAGCAATCCTACAGGTTCCTATGGCTACACCTTC. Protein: CASNPTGSYGYTF.

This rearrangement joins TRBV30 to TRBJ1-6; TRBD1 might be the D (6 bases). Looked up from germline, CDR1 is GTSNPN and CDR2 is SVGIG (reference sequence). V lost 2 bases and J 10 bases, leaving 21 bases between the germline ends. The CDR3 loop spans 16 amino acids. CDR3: CAWSTAGAMLGSPLHF. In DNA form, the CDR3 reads TGTGCCTGGAGTACGGCAGGGGCTATGTTGGGCTCACCCCTCCACTTT.

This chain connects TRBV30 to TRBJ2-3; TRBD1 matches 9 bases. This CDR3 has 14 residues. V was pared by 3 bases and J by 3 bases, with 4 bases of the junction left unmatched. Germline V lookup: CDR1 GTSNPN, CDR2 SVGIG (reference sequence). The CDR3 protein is CAWRRGQGTDTQYF. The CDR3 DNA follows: TGTGCCTGGAGGAGGGGACAGGGAACAGATACGCAGTATTTT.

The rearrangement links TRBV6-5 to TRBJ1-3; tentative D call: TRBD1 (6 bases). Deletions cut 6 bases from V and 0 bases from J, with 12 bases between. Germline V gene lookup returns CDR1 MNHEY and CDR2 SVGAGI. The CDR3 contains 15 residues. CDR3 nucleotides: TGTGCCAGCAGCGAAAGGGGGGGCTCTGGAAACACCATATATTTT. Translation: CASSERGGSGNTIYF.

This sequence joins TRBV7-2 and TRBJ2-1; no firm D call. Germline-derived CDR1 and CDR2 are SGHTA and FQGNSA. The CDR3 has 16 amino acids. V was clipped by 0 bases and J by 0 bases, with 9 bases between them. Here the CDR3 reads CASSLASASSYNEQFF. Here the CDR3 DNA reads TGTGCCAGCAGCTTAGCCAGCGCTAGCTCCTACAATGAGCAGTTCTTC. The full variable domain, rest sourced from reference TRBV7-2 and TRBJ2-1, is GAGVSQSPSNKVTEKGKDVELRCDPISGHTALYWYRQSLGQGLEFLIYFQGNSAPDKSGLPSDRFSAERTGGSVSTLTIQRTQQEDSAVYLCASSLASASSYNEQFFGPGTRLTVL.

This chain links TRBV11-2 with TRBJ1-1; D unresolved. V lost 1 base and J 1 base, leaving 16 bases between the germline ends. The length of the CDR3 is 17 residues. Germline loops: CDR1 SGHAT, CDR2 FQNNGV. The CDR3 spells CASSLGGWGQSNTEAFF. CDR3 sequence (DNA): TGTGCCAGCAGCTTAGGAGGGTGGGGTCAGTCGAACACTGAAGCTTTCTTT.

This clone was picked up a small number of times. CDR3 loop: CASSGTSGGERTGELFF. The CDR3 coding sequence is TGCGCCAGCAGTGGGACTAGCGGGGGCGAGAGGACCGGGGAGCTGTTTTTT. The gene calls are TRBV10-1 and TRBJ2-2; 13 bases are shared with TRBD2. The length of the CDR3 is 17 residues. Unmatched junction bases numbered 7, after V lost 4 bases and J lost 5 bases. The germline gives CDR1 WNHNN, CDR2 SYGVQD (reference sequence).

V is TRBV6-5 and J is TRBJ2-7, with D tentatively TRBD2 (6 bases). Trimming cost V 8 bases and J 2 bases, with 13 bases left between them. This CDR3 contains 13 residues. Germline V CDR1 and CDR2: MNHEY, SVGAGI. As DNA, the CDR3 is TGTGCCAGCTGTCGCGGGACCCCCTACGAGCAGTACTTC. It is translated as CASCRGTPYEQYF.

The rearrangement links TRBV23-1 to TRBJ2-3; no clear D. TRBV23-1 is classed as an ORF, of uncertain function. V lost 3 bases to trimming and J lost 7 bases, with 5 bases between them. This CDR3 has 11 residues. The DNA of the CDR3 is TGCGCCAGCAGTCATATGTATACGCAGTATTTT. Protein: CASSHMYTQYF.

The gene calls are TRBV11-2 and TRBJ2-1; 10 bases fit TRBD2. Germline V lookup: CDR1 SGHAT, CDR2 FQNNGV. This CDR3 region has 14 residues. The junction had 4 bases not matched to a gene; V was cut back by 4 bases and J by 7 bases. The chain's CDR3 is CASSSLAGGNEQFF. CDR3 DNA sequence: TGTGCCAGCAGCTCCTTAGCGGGGGGAAATGAGCAGTTCTTC.

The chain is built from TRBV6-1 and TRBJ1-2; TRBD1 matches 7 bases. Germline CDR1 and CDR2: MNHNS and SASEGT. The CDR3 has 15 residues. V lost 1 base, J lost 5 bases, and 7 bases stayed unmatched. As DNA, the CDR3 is TGTGCCAGCAGTGAAGGATCGACAGGGAGGTATGGCTACACCTTC. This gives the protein CASSEGSTGRYGYTF.

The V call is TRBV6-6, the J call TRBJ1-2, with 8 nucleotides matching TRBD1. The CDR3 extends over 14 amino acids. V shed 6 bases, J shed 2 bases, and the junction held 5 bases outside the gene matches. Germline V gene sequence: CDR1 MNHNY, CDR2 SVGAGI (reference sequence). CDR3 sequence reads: CASSGQGRNYGYTF. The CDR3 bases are TGTGCCAGCAGCGGACAGGGAAGGAACTATGGCTACACCTTC.

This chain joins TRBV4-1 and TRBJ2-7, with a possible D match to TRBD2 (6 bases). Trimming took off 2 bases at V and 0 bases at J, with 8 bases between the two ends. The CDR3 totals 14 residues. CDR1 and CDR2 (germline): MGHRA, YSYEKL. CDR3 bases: TGCGCCAGCAGCCAAACCGGGGGCTCCTACGAGCAGTACTTC. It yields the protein CASSQTGGSYEQYF.